This T cell receptor beta chain appears in the sequencing data of a study of blood T cell repertoires in COVID-19. Study context: Whether acute or convalescent, the COVID-19 samples came from the United States, Italy and Spain. From T cells, B-cell-depleted T cells, or PBMCs came the material, which was cDNA or gDNA.

The germline V gene has CDR1 SNHLY and CDR2 FYNNEI. V gave up 4 bases and J gave up 1 base, with 16 bases separating them. The CDR3 sequence is 16 residues long. The authors' processing: From reference gene primer amplification, estimates of nucleated cell counts were derived. Measured with immunoSEQ multiplex PCR; TCRdb has only the in-frame clones, and not every one. V and J calls and clone size are copied from that table; D and trimming were computed from the DNA. Of some 52,000 clones in the sample, about nine tenths were seen once. The rearrangement links TRBV2 to TRBJ1-2; D is perhaps TRBD1 (6 bases). This TCR was sampled from a human donor in a cohort sampled during active COVID-19. Specimen: peripheral blood. CDR3 sequence (DNA): TGTGCCAGCAGTGCCACCCGGGACACCTTTAACTATGGCTACACCTTC. Translation: CASSATRDTFNYGYTF.